This entry features one TCR beta chain sequence. As yet, its antigen is unknown. The source material, RNA transcripts, was used to amplify TCR beta CDR3 regions. HTBI primers were used for first-round RT-PCR of the TCR CDR3. TCRdb analysed the multiplex PCR reads with MiXCR anew, one entry per CDR3 protein. The sample contains about 680,000 distinct CDR3 sequences, approximately 36% of which appear only once. The data are from a study of T cells in Graves' hyperthyroidism and ophthalmopathy. Broader study findings: Most thyroid clonotypes expanded above 0.001 appeared in blood too. The model predicted ophthalmopathy a median around 6.5 months before onset.

Absent ophthalmopathy progression within 18 months defined stable Graves' hyperthyroidism. The clonotype comes from a woman aged 40 to 49 with Graves' hyperthyroidism. The specimen sequenced was blood.

The CDR3 DNA reads TGTGCCAGCAGCTCTCCCGGGCGTTTCGAGCAGTACTTC. Protein: CASSSPGRFEQYF. The chain is built from TRBV7-2 and TRBJ2-7; D is unclear. V lost 4 bases and J 6 bases, leaving 13 bases between the germline ends. The CDR3 is made up of 13 amino acids. Germline CDR1 reads SGHTA; CDR2 reads FQGNSA. The variable domain in full, completed from reference TRBV7-2 and TRBJ2-7, reads GAGVSQSPSNKVTEKGKDVELRCDPISGHTALYWYRQSLGQGLEFLIYFQGNSAPDKSGLPSDRFSAERTGGSVSTLTIQRTQQEDSAVYLCASSSPGRFEQYFGPGTRLTVT.